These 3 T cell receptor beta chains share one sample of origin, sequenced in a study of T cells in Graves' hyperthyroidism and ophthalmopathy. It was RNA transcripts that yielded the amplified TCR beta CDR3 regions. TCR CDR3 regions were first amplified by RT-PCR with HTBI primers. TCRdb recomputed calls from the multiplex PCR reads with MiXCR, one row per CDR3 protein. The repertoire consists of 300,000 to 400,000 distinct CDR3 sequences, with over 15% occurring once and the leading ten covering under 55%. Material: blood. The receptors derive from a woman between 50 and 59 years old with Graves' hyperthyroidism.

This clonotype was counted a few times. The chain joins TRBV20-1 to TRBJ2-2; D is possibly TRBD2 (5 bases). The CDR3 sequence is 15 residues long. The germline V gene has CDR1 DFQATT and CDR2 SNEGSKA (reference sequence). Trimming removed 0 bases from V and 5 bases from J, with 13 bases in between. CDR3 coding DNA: TGCAGTGCTAGAGATTTTACTAGTTGGACCGGGGAGCTGTTTTTT. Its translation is CSARDFTSWTGELFF.

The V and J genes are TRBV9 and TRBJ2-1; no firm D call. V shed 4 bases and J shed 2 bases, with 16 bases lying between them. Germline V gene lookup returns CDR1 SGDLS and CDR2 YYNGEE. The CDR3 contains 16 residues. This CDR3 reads CASSPPSRGTYNEQFF. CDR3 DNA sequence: TGTGCCAGCAGCCCCCCGAGCCGTGGAACCTACAATGAGCAGTTCTTC. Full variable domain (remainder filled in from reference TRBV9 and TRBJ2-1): DSGVTQTPKHLITATGQRVTLRCSPRSGDLSVYWYQQSLDQGLQFLIQYYNGEERAKGNILERFSAQQFPDLHSELNLSSLELGDSALYFCASSPPSRGTYNEQFFGPGTRLTVL.

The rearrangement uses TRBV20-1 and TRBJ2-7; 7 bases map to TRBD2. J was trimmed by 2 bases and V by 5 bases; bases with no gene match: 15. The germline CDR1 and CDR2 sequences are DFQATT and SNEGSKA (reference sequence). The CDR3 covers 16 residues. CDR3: CSALRKAGDSPYEQYF. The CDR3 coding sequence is TGCAGTGCTTTGAGAAAGGCGGGAGACAGTCCCTACGAGCAGTACTTC.